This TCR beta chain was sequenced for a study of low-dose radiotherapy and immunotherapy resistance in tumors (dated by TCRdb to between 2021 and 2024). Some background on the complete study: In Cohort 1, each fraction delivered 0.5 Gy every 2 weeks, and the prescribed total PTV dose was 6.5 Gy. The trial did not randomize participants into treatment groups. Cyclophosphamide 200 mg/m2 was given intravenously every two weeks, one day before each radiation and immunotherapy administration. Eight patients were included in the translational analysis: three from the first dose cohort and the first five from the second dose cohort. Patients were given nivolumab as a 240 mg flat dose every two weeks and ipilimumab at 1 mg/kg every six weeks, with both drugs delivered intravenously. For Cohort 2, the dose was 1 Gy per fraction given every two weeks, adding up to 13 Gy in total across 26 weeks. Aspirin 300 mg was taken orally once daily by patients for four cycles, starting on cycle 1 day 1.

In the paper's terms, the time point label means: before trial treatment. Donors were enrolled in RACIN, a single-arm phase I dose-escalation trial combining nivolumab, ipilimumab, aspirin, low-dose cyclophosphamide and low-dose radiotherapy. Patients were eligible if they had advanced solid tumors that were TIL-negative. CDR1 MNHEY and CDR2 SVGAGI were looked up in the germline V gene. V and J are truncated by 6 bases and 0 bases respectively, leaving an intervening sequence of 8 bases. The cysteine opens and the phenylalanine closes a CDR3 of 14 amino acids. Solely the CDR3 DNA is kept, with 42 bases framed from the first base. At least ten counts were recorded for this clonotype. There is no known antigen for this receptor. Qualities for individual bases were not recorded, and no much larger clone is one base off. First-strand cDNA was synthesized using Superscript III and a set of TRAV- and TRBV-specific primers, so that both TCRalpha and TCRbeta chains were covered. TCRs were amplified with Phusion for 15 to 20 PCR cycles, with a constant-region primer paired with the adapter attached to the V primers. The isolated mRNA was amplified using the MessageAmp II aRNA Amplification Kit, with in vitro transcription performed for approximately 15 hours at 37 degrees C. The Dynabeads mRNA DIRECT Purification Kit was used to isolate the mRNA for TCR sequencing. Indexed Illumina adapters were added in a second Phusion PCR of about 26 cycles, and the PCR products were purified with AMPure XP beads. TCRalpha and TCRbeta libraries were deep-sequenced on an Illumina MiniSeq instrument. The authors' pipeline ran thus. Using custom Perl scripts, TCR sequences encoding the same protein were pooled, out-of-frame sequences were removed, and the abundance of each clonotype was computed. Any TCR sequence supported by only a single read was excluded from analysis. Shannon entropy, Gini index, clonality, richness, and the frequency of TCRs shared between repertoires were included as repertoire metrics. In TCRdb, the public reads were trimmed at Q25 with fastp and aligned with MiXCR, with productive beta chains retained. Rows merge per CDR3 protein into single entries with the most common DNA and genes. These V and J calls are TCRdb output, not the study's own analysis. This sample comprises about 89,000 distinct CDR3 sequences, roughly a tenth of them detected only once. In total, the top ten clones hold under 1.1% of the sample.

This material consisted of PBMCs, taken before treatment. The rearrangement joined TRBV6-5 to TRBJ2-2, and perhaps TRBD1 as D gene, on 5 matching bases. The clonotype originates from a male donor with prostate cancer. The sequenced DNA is TGTGCCAGCAGCCAGACAGCGAACACCGGGGAGCTGTTTTTT. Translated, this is CASSQTANTGELFF.